The rows below give T cell receptor beta chains drawn from one sample of a study of blood T cell repertoires in COVID-19. The assay was immunoSEQ multiplex PCR, and TCRdb's table has in-frame clones only and misses some. In the table there are about 380,000 clones, 85% to 90% of which are singletons. Sample: PBMCs or T cells enriched from blood (not recorded which). The receptors were gathered from a woman aged 18-29 years who had recovered from COVID-19. Both conserved end residues are part of each CDR3. D genes are given only for firm matches. Not every row has a clone size; where given, it reads once, few, many or a size class.

cdr3_nt cdr3_aa v_call clone_size j_call d_call
TGTGCCAGCAGTTGGGGAGCGGGGGCCTCAGGGGAGACCCAGTACTTC CASSWGAGASGETQYF TRBV11-2 . TRBJ2-5 TRBD2
TGTGCCAGCAGCATTGACAAGCCCTCCTACAATGAGCAGTTCTTC CASSIDKPSYNEQFF TRBV5-4 . TRBJ2-1 .
TGTGCCAGCTTACGCCGGGGTAACTATGGCTACACCTTC CASLRRGNYGYTF TRBV5-6 . TRBJ1-2 .
TGTGCCTGGAGGCCCCTAGCGGGGGGGGCCCTTGGGCAGTATTTT CAWRPLAGGALGQYF TRBV30 once TRBJ2-3 TRBD2
TGTGCCACCAGCAGGGACCTGGGGCAGTGGACTGAAGCTTTCTTT CATSRDLGQWTEAFF TRBV15 . TRBJ1-1 .
TGTGCCAGCAGCGCCGGACAGGGTGCTGGAAACACCATATATTTT CASSAGQGAGNTIYF TRBV9 . TRBJ1-3 TRBD1
TGCGCCAGCAGTCAATCGATGGGACTGCGGGCCTACGAGCAGTACTTC CASSQSMGLRAYEQYF TRBV23-1 . TRBJ2-7 .
TGTGCCAGCAGTTCCCCACTAGGGTCTTCCGGAGAGCAGTACTTC CASSSPLGSSGEQYF TRBV28 . TRBJ2-7 .
TGTGCCAGCAGCTTAGACGATTCCCGGGGGGTGAATGAAAAACTGTTTTTT CASSLDDSRGVNEKLFF TRBV7-9 . TRBJ1-4 .
TGTGCCAGCAGCCCCGCCAGTTCCTACGAGCAGTACTTC CASSPASSYEQYF TRBV13 once TRBJ2-7 .
TGTGCCAGCAGCCAAGGGACTAGCGGGGGGTATGAGCAGTTCTTC CASSQGTSGGYEQFF TRBV3-1/TRBV3-2 . TRBJ2-1 TRBD2
TGTGCCAGCAGCCTTCAGTCCGGGACAGGGGACACCGGGGAGCTGTTTTTT CASSLQSGTGDTGELFF TRBV6-2/TRBV6-3 . TRBJ2-2 TRBD1
TGTGCCAGTTCACAGGGGGCAACACGCACAGATACGCAGTATTTT CASSQGATRTDTQYF TRBV9 . TRBJ2-3 TRBD1
TGTGCCAGCAGCTCCTTGGGACAGACTGGAAACACCATATATTTT CASSSLGQTGNTIYF TRBV7-2 . TRBJ1-3 TRBD1
TGCGCCAGCAGCTTGACGTTCCAGGGGGCAGGAGGAACTGAAGCTTTCTTT CASSLTFQGAGGTEAFF TRBV5-1 . TRBJ1-1 TRBD1
TGTGCCAGCAGTGGGGCGACCGGGACAGGGATTGAAGCTTTCTTT CASSGATGTGIEAFF TRBV6-6 . TRBJ1-1 TRBD1
TGTGCCAGCAGCCAAGGGCCGACAGGTCGGACCGGGGAGCTGTTTTTT CASSQGPTGRTGELFF TRBV3-1/TRBV3-2 . TRBJ2-2 .
TGCGCCAGCAGTGCCAGGTTGGGAGCCACAACTAATGAAAAACTGTTTTTT CASSARLGATTNEKLFF TRBV4-1 . TRBJ1-4 .
TGCGCCAGCAGCCACCCCTCTGGGCAACTCAGGGATGGCTACACCTTC CASSHPSGQLRDGYTF TRBV4-1 . TRBJ1-2 .
TGTGCCAGCAGCCCTTCAAGCGGGGGGATTCGCGAGACCCAGTACTTC CASSPSSGGIRETQYF TRBV11-2 . TRBJ2-5 TRBD2
TGTGCCAGCAGCCCGACCTCGACAGGGCACTATGGCTACACCTTC CASSPTSTGHYGYTF TRBV7-3 . TRBJ1-2 TRBD1
TGTGCCAGCAGCCCAACAGCCCTACAGGGGGCCCGCTCTGGAAACACCATATATTTT CASSPTALQGARSGNTIYF TRBV2 . TRBJ1-3 TRBD1
TGTGCCAGCAGTACCCAGGGGTTTAGTTCACCCCTCCACTTT CASSTQGFSSPLHF TRBV28 . TRBJ1-6 .
TGTGCCAGCAGCTTAGGAACTAGCGTAGGAGAGACCCAGTACTTC CASSLGTSVGETQYF TRBV7-9 . TRBJ2-5 TRBD2
TGCGCCAGCAGCCAAATCCTAGGGGGCACTGAAGCTTTCTTT CASSQILGGTEAFF TRBV4-1 once TRBJ1-1 .
TGTGCCAGCAGCTTGGATACCGGGTCTAACTATGGCTACACCTTC CASSLDTGSNYGYTF TRBV5-6 . TRBJ1-2 .
TGTGCCTGGAGTTCTCAGGGCAATCAGCCCCAGCATTTT CAWSSQGNQPQHF TRBV30 . TRBJ1-5 .
TGTGCCAGCAGCTTAGGTACAAGTCGGGGCTATGGCTACACCTTC CASSLGTSRGYGYTF TRBV7-9 . TRBJ1-2 .
TGTGCCAGCAGTCAGGACAGCTCCTACAATGAGCAGTTCTTC CASSQDSSYNEQFF TRBV2 . TRBJ2-1 .